This T cell receptor beta chain was sequenced during a study of blood T cells in healthy people across ages. This CDR3 region has 15 residues. Trimming took off 0 bases at V and 4 bases at J, with 12 bases between the two ends. Germline-derived CDR1 and CDR2 are LGHNA and YNFKEQ. Through a sample-barcoded 5' primer and a J-beta primer mix, a second PCR was run for roughly 7 to 12 cycles. Each single sample gave us at least 3 million CDR3-containing paired-end reads. TCRdb called the 5' RACE reads again in MiXCR, with one record for every CDR3 protein. This sample carries 1.5 million to 2 million distinct CDR3 sequences, 30% to 40% of them seen once, and the ten largest clones take approximately 10%.

The TCR sequence derives from a woman under 40 in good health. This chain uses TRBV4-2 with TRBJ1-1; D ambiguous. Sequencing was done on a sample of blood. Here the CDR3 DNA reads TGTGCCAGCAGCCAAGAAAGTCCGCGGACCACTGAAGCTTTCTTT. Protein product: CASSQESPRTTEAFF.